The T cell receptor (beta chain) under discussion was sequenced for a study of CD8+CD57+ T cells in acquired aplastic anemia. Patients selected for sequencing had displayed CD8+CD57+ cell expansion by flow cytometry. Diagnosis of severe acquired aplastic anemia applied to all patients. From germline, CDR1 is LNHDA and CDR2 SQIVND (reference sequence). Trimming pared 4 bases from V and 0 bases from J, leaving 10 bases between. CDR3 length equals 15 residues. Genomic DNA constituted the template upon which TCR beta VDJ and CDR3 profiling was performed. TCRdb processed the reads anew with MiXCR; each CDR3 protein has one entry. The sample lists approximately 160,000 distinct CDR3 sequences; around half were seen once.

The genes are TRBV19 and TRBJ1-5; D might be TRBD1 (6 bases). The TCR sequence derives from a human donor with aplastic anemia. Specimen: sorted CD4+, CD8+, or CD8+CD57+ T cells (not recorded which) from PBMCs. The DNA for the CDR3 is TGTGCCAGTAGTACAGGGGAGGATAGCAATCAGCCCCAGCATTTT. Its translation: CASSTGEDSNQPQHF.